This TCR beta chain was obtained from a study of blood T cell repertoires in COVID-19. Profiling relied on immunoSEQ multiplex PCR, and the TCRdb table lists in-frame clones only, not all of them. The sample has 250,000 to 300,000 clones, approximately 91% seen once. This CDR3 is 13 amino acids long. Germline-derived CDR1 and CDR2 are SGHDN and FVKESK. V lost 0 bases to trimming and J lost 13 bases, with 13 bases between them. This sequence originates from a middle-aged woman with acute COVID-19. Specimen: PBMCs or T cells enriched from blood (not recorded which). The chain recombines TRBV14 with TRBJ2-1; TRBD1 might be the D (5 bases). CDR3 coding DNA: TGTGCCAGCAGCCAAGATACCCAGGGTCAACAGTTCTTC. It specifies CASSQDTQGQQFF.